The present TCR beta chain was sequenced within a study of T-cell memory formation after mild COVID-19. Overall study findings and caveats: Within pre-infection memory, some responding clones were found, suggesting cross-reactive memory joined. CD4/CD8 balance characterized clones contracting day 15 to 85, and CD4+ skew characterized later expanders.

This clonotype has at least ten counts. No antigen is known for it. The ends lost 0 bases at V and 7 bases at J; junction bases unmatched: 10. Germline V lookup: CDR1 LGHNA, CDR2 YSLEER. This CDR3 has 16 residues. The 5'RACE method, run with constant-segment primers, produced TCR alpha and TCR beta cDNA libraries (carrying sample barcodes and UMIs). TCRdb called the 5' RACE reads again in MiXCR, with one record for every CDR3 protein. This sample has hundreds of thousands of distinct CDR3 sequences, with around 17% found just once. The sequence was collected from an adult woman who had mild COVID-19 (a few samples of this study predate the infection). Cell type and time point are not known. Sequenced sample: PBMCs or a T cell subset sorted from them (not recorded which). The chain links TRBV4-3 to TRBJ1-2; 8 positions agree with TRBD1. The CDR3 sequence: CASSQDGHRGRSGYTF. In DNA form, the CDR3 reads TGCGCCAGCAGCCAAGATGGGCACAGGGGGAGGTCTGGCTACACCTTC.